The entry that follows covers one T cell receptor beta chain sequence. What it binds is unknown. A junction end diverges from the germline sequence, so it may reflect a read error. The source of the sample is a study of metastatic and nonmetastatic thyroid tumors. On the study more broadly: The authors compared repertoires across blood and tumor or nodule tissue from malignant and benign thyroid patients. Study-level findings and limits: When malignant thyroid tumors were compared with benign nodules, TCR beta diversity was reportedly significantly higher in the malignant tumors. This held in both blood and tumor samples.

There were no patients who had received any treatment before thyroid surgery. The CDR3 is made up of 16 amino acids. Germline V gives CDR1 SGHTA, CDR2 FQGTGA. TCRdb reprocessed the PCR reads via MiXCR. The sample contains roughly 6,400 clones, more than 25% of which appear only once. This clonotype originated in a female donor with papillary thyroid cancer or a benign thyroid nodule (not recorded which). Some clones in this sample may be carry-over from other donors' samples. The chain couples TRBV7-3 to TRBJ2-3, with 7 bases that match TRBD2. Specimen: tumor tissue. The CDR3 sequence is CASSPVVGGTGDTQYF. Here the CDR3 DNA reads TGTGCCAGCAGCCCGGTAGTGGGAGGGACCGGAGATACGCAATATTTT.